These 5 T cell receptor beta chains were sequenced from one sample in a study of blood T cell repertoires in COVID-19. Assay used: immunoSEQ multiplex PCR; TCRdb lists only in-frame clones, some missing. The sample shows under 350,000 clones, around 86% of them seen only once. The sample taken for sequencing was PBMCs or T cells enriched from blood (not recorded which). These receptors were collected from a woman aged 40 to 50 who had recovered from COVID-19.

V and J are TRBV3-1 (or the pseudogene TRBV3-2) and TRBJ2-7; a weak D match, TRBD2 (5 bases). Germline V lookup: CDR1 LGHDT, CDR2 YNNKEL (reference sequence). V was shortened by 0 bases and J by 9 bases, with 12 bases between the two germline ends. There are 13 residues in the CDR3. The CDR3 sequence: CASSQEGQRWQYF. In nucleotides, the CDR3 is TGTGCCAGCAGCCAAGAGGGCCAGCGGTGGCAGTACTTC.

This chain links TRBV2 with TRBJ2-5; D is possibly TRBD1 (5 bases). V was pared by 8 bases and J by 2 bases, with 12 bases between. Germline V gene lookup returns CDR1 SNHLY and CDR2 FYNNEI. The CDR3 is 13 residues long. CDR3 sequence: CASQSGQQETQYF. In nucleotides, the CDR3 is TGTGCCAGCCAGTCAGGGCAACAAGAGACCCAGTACTTC.

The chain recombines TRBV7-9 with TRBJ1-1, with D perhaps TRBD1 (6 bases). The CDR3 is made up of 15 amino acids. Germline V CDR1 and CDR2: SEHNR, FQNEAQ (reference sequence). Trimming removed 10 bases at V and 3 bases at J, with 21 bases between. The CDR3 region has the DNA TGTGCCACCTTGAGGAGGGGGGGAGTAGACACTGAAGCTTTCTTT. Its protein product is CATLRRGGVDTEAFF.

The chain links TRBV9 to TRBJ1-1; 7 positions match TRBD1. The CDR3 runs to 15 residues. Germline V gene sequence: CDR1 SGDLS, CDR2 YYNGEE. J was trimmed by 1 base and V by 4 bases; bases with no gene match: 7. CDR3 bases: TGTGCCAGCAGCCCGGGACAGCTGGCGAACACTGAAGCTTTCTTT. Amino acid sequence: CASSPGQLANTEAFF.

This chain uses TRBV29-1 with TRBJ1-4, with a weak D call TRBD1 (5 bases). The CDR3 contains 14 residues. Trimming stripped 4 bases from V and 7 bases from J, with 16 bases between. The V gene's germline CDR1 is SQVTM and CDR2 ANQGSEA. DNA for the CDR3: TGCAGCGTTGGGAGGGGAGGTGGAAGTGAAAAACTGTTTTTT. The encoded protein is CSVGRGGGSEKLFF.